These 32 T cell receptor beta chains originate from one sample sequenced in a study of control samples from healthy donors and cancer patients. Clones were read by immunoSEQ multiplex PCR, and TCRdb kept only the in-frame ones, dropping some. The sample carries around 230,000 clones, about 94% recorded once. The sequencing input was blood. The receptors were sampled from a man in his forties or fifties in good health.

The chain has TRBV9 and TRBJ1-6, with TRBD1 matching over 12 bases. CDR1 SGDLS and CDR2 YYNGEE come from the germline V gene. V shed 0 bases and J 10 bases; nucleotides not matched to a gene: 2. The CDR3 contains 15 residues. The CDR3 spells CASSVVGQGASPLHF. The CDR3 DNA reads as TGTGCCAGCAGCGTAGTGGGACAGGGGGCCTCACCCCTCCACTTT.

The J gene is TRBJ1-3, the V gene TRBV9, with unresolved D. This CDR3 is built from 13 residues. Germline V gene sequence: CDR1 SGDLS, CDR2 YYNGEE. V lost 2 bases to trimming and J lost 4 bases, with 7 bases between them. The CDR3 is CASSVTTGNTIYF. The CDR3 coding sequence is TGTGCCAGCAGCGTGACTACAGGAAACACCATATATTTT.

The chain uses TRBV9 and TRBJ2-5, with TRBD1 matching over 7 bases. The length of the CDR3 is 14 residues. Looked up from germline, CDR1 is SGDLS and CDR2 is YYNGEE. With 2 bases clipped from V and 3 bases from J, the junction kept 4 bases outside the gene matches. The CDR3 DNA follows: TGTGCCAGCAGCGTGACAGGGATGGAAGAGACCCAGTACTTC. This gives the protein CASSVTGMEETQYF.

The CDR3 here is CASSSERGWGQPQHF. CDR3 nucleotides: TGCGCCAGCAGCTCGGAGCGGGGATGGGGACAGCCCCAGCATTTT. This sequence joins TRBV10-2 and TRBJ1-5; D not resolved. V lost 6 bases to trimming and J lost 7 bases, with 19 bases between them. CDR1 and CDR2 (germline): WSHSY, SAAADI. This CDR3 comprises 15 residues.

The chain has TRBV18 and TRBJ1-2; 7 nucleotides agree with TRBD1. The V and J ends lost 3 bases and 6 bases, in that order; junction bases with no gene match: 19. The germline gives CDR1 KGHSH, CDR2 LQKENI. The CDR3 spans 18 residues. CDR3 sequence reads: CASSPQPLTGSAHNGYTF. CDR3 sequence (DNA): TGTGCCAGCTCACCGCAGCCCTTGACAGGGTCGGCGCATAATGGCTACACCTTC.

In DNA, the CDR3 is TGTGCCAGTAGCCGGGACATTACCTACGAGCAGTACGTC. Amino acids: CASSRDITYEQYV. The chain uses TRBV19 and TRBJ2-7; D perhaps matches TRBD1 (6 bases). In germline, CDR1 is LNHDA, CDR2 SQIVND (reference sequence). V was clipped by 6 bases and J by 2 bases, with 11 bases between them. The length of the CDR3 is 13 residues.

The chain recombines TRBV5-1 with TRBJ2-6; a possible D gene is TRBD2 (5 bases). The CDR3 runs to 17 residues. The germline V and J ends were trimmed by 0 bases and 0 bases, with 10 bases remaining between them. Germline CDR1 SGHRS, CDR2 YFSETQ. As DNA, the CDR3 is TGCGCCAGCAGCTTGGCCGGGGATTTCTCTGGGGCCAACGTCCTGACTTTC. Translation: CASSLAGDFSGANVLTF.

The chain couples TRBV11-2 to TRBJ2-5; no clear D gene. Trimming stripped 5 bases from V and 2 bases from J, with 9 bases between. This CDR3 is 13 amino acids long. Germline V gives CDR1 SGHAT, CDR2 FQNNGV. CDR3 region: CASSLDIQETQYF. The CDR3 DNA is TGTGCCAGCAGCCTTGATATACAAGAGACCCAGTACTTC.

The chain links TRBV6-5 to TRBJ2-1; perhaps D is TRBD1 or TRBD2 (7 bases each). The CDR3 is made up of 14 amino acids. The V and J ends lost 4 bases and 6 bases respectively, with 13 bases between them. Per the germline V gene, CDR1 is MNHEY and CDR2 is SVGAGI. CDR3 sequence: CASSFQGGVNEQFF. The CDR3 DNA sequence: TGTGCCAGCAGTTTCCAGGGGGGGGTCAATGAGCAGTTCTTC.

The chain employs TRBV3-1 (or the pseudogene TRBV3-2) and TRBJ2-3; the D is unclear. Germline loops: CDR1 LGHDT, CDR2 YNNKEL (reference sequence). The germline V and J ends were trimmed by 2 bases and 4 bases, with 4 bases remaining between them. This CDR3 spans 12 amino acids. CDR3 amino acids: CASSQLPDTQYF. The CDR3 DNA sequence: TGTGCCAGCAGCCAATTGCCAGATACGCAGTATTTT.

J is TRBJ1-5 and V is TRBV19; no reliable D call. Trimming left V 2 bases short and J 0 bases short, with 8 bases between. Germline CDR1 and CDR2: LNHDA and SQIVND (reference sequence). The CDR3 totals 15 residues. The CDR3 protein is CASSIRGTSNQPQHF. The CDR3 DNA reads TGTGCCAGTAGTATACGGGGTACTAGCAATCAGCCCCAGCATTTT.

The rearrangement links TRBV2 to TRBJ2-2; D remains unclear. V lost 2 bases to trimming and J lost 7 bases, with 8 bases between them. The CDR3 is 13 amino acids. Germline loops: CDR1 SNHLY, CDR2 FYNNEI. This chain's CDR3 is CASSESGFGELFF. The DNA for the CDR3 is TGTGCCAGCAGTGAATCTGGTTTCGGGGAGCTGTTTTTT. The entire variable domain, with the rest obtained from reference TRBV2 and TRBJ2-2, is as follows: EPEVTQTPSHQVTQMGQEVILRCVPISNHLYFYWYRQILGQKVEFLVSFYNNEISEKSEIFDDQFSVERPDGSNFTLKIRSTKLEDSAMYFCASSESGFGELFFGEGSRLTVL.

The CDR3, as DNA: TGCGCCATCCAACGACGTGGGAGCACAGATACGCAGTATTTT. It codes for CAIQRRGSTDTQYF. V gene TRBV10-2 combines with J gene TRBJ2-3; D remains unclear. V was trimmed by 10 bases and J by 0 bases, leaving 14 bases between them. The germline V gene has CDR1 WSHSY and CDR2 SAAADI. The CDR3 length is 14 residues.

The chain links TRBV6-5 to TRBJ2-2; D is unresolved. From germline, CDR1 is MNHEY and CDR2 SVGAGI. V gave up 2 bases and J gave up 6 bases, with 4 bases separating them. The CDR3 is made up of 12 amino acids. The CDR3 is CASSYVAGELFF. CDR3 sequence (DNA): TGTGCCAGCAGTTACGTGGCCGGGGAGCTGTTTTTT.

V usage is TRBV19 and J usage is TRBJ1-3, with unresolved D. The CDR3 consists of 14 residues. The ends were cut back, 1 base at V and 2 bases at J, with 6 bases in the middle. Germline lookup yields CDR1 LNHDA and CDR2 SQIVND (reference sequence). CDR3 DNA sequence: TGTGCCAGTAGTATAGGAACAGCTGGAAACACCATATATTTT. Amino acid sequence: CASSIGTAGNTIYF.

This clone came up once. This chain uses TRBV6-6 with TRBJ2-1; 10 bases map to TRBD2. There are 15 residues in the CDR3. Germline V gives CDR1 MNHNY, CDR2 SVGAGI (reference sequence). Unmatched junction bases numbered 9, after V lost 3 bases and J lost 10 bases. CDR3 amino acids: CASSYGLAGAGEQFF. CDR3 DNA sequence: TGTGCCAGCAGTTATGGGCTAGCGGGGGCCGGGGAGCAGTTCTTC.

DNA for the CDR3: TGTGCCTGGCTCTCCCCTAACAGGGCTGGATATGGCTACACCTTC. Translation gives CAWLSPNRAGYGYTF. V usage is TRBV30 and J usage is TRBJ1-2; D might be TRBD1 (6 bases). This CDR3 is built from 15 residues. Germline-derived CDR1 and CDR2 are GTSNPN and SVGIG (reference sequence). Trimming left V 5 bases short and J 5 bases short, with 21 bases between.

V usage is TRBV18 and J usage is TRBJ1-5, with D unclear. Germline V CDR1 and CDR2: KGHSH, LQKENI. This CDR3 has 14 amino acids. V gave up 3 bases and J gave up 1 base, with 7 bases separating them. Here the CDR3 reads CASSPTLSNQPQHF. The CDR3 DNA is TGTGCCAGCTCACCGACACTAAGCAATCAGCCCCAGCATTTT.

The rearrangement links TRBV5-6 to TRBJ1-1, with D possibly matching TRBD1 (6 bases). Germline CDR1 SGHDT, CDR2 YYEEEE. V gave up 4 bases and J gave up 7 bases, with 17 bases separating them. This CDR3 has 14 residues. CDR3 residues: CASSRGWGPGEAFF. DNA for the CDR3: TGTGCCAGCAGCCGCGGCTGGGGGCCGGGTGAAGCTTTCTTT. The full variable domain, rest sourced from reference TRBV5-6 and TRBJ1-1, is DAGVTQSPTHLIKTRGQQVTLRCSPKSGHDTVSWYQQALGQGPQFIFQYYEEEERQRGNFPDRFSGHQFPNYSSELNVNALLLGDSALYLCASSRGWGPGEAFFGQGTRLTVV.

This chain joins TRBV6-5 and TRBJ1-2, with D possibly being TRBD1 (6 bases). V lost 6 bases and J 4 bases, leaving 9 bases between the germline ends. The CDR3 runs 12 residues. Germline CDR1 and CDR2: MNHEY and SVGAGI. Here the CDR3 reads CASRTGTYGYTF. CDR3 bases: TGTGCCAGCAGAACAGGGACCTATGGCTACACCTTC.

V usage is TRBV9 and J usage is TRBJ2-1; weak D call: TRBD2 (6 bases). Trimming took 0 bases from V and 7 from J, leaving 8 bases between them. Germline CDR1 SGDLS, CDR2 YYNGEE. The CDR3 is 13 residues long. CDR3 residues: CASSVGGGNEQFF. Written as DNA, the CDR3 is TGTGCCAGCAGCGTAGGAGGAGGGAATGAGCAGTTCTTC.

J is TRBJ2-5 and V is TRBV5-6; weak D call: TRBD1 (6 bases). CDR1 SGHDT and CDR2 YYEEEE come from the germline V gene. The CDR3 runs to 15 residues. Trimming took 2 bases from V and 2 from J, leaving 13 bases between them. CDR3 bases: TGTGCCAGCAGCTTAGTGACAGGTTTGCAAGAGACCCAGTACTTC. This translates into CASSLVTGLQETQYF.

This rearrangement joins TRBV10-3 to TRBJ2-7; 12 bases are shared with TRBD1. This CDR3 has 13 amino acids. The V segment lost 10 bases and the J segment 5 bases; nucleotides outside the gene matches: 6. The V gene's germline CDR1 is ENHRY and CDR2 SYGVKD. The CDR3 region is CATTGTGGHEQYF. CDR3 coding DNA: TGTGCCACCACCGGGACAGGGGGCCACGAGCAGTACTTC.

DNA for the CDR3: TGCGCCAGCAGCCCCGACACTGGAAACACCATATATTTT. This sequence encodes CASSPDTGNTIYF. The chain carries TRBV5-1 and TRBJ1-3; D unresolved. The CDR3 extends over 13 amino acids. Germline V CDR1 and CDR2: SGHRS, YFSETQ. V was shortened by 4 bases and J by 2 bases, with 7 bases between the two germline ends.

In the case of this clone: Because the CDR3 is missing its conserved closing phenylalanine or tryptophan, this is likely a read error. CDR3 sequence (DNA): TGTGCCAGCAGTTTGACAGGTTCCTCCTACGAGCAGTACGGC. Translated, it gives CASSLTGSSYEQYG. The J gene is TRBJ2-7, the V gene TRBV28; possible D gene TRBD1, 6 bases. The germline V and J ends were trimmed by 3 bases and 0 bases, with 9 bases remaining between them. The length of the CDR3 is 14 residues. Germline assignment: CDR1 MDHEN and CDR2 SYDVKM.

V usage is TRBV3-1 (or the pseudogene TRBV3-2) and J usage is TRBJ1-5; no reliable D call. The CDR3 consists of 13 residues. V dropped 2 bases and J dropped 7 bases, with 9 bases sitting between them. From germline, CDR1 is LGHDT and CDR2 YNNKEL (reference sequence). The CDR3 DNA reads as TGTGCCAGCAGCCAAACTACGGGGCAGCCCCAGCATTTT. This codes for CASSQTTGQPQHF.

The J gene is TRBJ1-4, the V gene TRBV3-1 (or the pseudogene TRBV3-2); D unclear. The CDR3 spans 16 residues. The germline CDR1 and CDR2 sequences are LGHDT and YNNKEL (reference sequence). V was clipped by 4 bases and J by 8 bases, with 20 bases between them. CDR3: CASSRNAPSGLEKLFF. CDR3 sequence (DNA): TGTGCCAGCAGCCGCAATGCCCCAAGTGGATTGGAAAAACTGTTTTTT.

This clone has just one count. The J gene is TRBJ2-1, the V gene TRBV12-5; tentative D call: TRBD1 (6 bases). V was trimmed by 7 bases and J by 9 bases, leaving 13 bases between them. Germline V lookup: CDR1 LGHNT, CDR2 FRNRAP. There are 12 residues in the CDR3. DNA for the CDR3: TGTGCTAGTGCCCTCCGGGACATTGAGCAGTTCTTC. As protein: CASALRDIEQFF.

This chain uses TRBV3-1 (or the pseudogene TRBV3-2) with TRBJ2-5; unclear D gene. Germline CDR1 reads LGHDT; CDR2 reads YNNKEL (reference sequence). The CDR3 loop spans 11 amino acids. V lost 5 bases and J lost 5, with 6 bases in between. This CDR3 reads CASSYGETQYF. In DNA form, the CDR3 reads TGTGCCAGCAGCTACGGGGAGACCCAGTACTTC.

The chain uses TRBV5-1 and TRBJ2-2; possible D gene TRBD2, 5 bases. Trimming cost V 6 bases and J 4 bases, with 13 bases left between them. This CDR3 spans 14 amino acids. Germline lookup yields CDR1 SGHRS and CDR2 YFSETQ. The CDR3 is CASNMDLLTGELFF. DNA of the CDR3: TGCGCCAGCAATATGGACTTACTCACCGGGGAGCTGTTTTTT.

The chain recombines TRBV5-5 with TRBJ1-6; 8 nucleotides match TRBD1. The J segment lost 10 bases and the V segment lost 0 bases, leaving 9 bases of the junction unmatched. Germline assignment: CDR1 SGHKS and CDR2 YYEKEE (reference sequence). The CDR3 extends over 16 amino acids. The CDR3, as DNA: TGTGCCAGCAGCTTGGAGACAGGGGAACTTGGATCACCCCTCCACTTT. Translated: CASSLETGELGSPLHF.

The CDR3 DNA reads as TGTGCCAGCAGTACTCGGACCCGGGATGAGCAGTTCTTC. It specifies CASSTRTRDEQFF. This sequence joins TRBV28 and TRBJ2-1; D is ambiguous. V was trimmed by 5 bases and J by 8 bases, leaving 13 bases between them. This CDR3 spans 13 amino acids. Germline V gene lookup returns CDR1 MDHEN and CDR2 SYDVKM.